This T cell receptor (beta chain) was recovered during a study of blood T cell repertoires in COVID-19. Study information: Sources were T cells, B-cell-depleted T cells, or PBMCs; the material itself was cDNA or gDNA.

This clone came up once. Original data processing: How many nucleated cells were present was estimated from reference gene primer amplification. Only in-frame clones appear in the TCRdb table, and some are missing; sequencing was by immunoSEQ multiplex PCR. For V, J and clone size, that table is used; D and trimming come from the DNA. The table includes a few hundred thousand clones, 86% detected once. This CDR3 contains 15 residues. CDR1 is MNHEY and CDR2 is SVGAGI in the germline V gene. Losses at the gene ends were 1 base for V and 4 bases for J; bases not matched to a gene: 1. Those enrolled in Seattle joined during active infection and were followed longitudinally afterward.

The clonotype originates from a woman aged 55-70 years with COVID-19, enrolled during active disease. The chain combines TRBV6-5 with TRBJ1-4, with 9 positions matching TRBD1. Input material: peripheral blood. CDR3 bases: TGTGCCAGCAGTTACTTGGGACAGGGTAATGAAAAACTGTTTTTT. Its protein product is CASSYLGQGNEKLFF.